One and the same sample provided the 23 T cell receptor beta chains below, sequenced in a study of blood T cell repertoires in COVID-19. Clones were sequenced by immunoSEQ multiplex PCR, and TCRdb holds only the in-frame ones, with some missing. The table has roughly 80,000 clones, around nine tenths seen once. The sample was peripheral blood. Receptors were obtained from a woman older than 75 with acute or convalescent COVID-19.

The chain employs TRBV4-3 and TRBJ2-2; tentatively, D is TRBD1 (6 bases). The germline V gene has CDR1 LGHNA and CDR2 YSLEER. This CDR3 spans 16 amino acids. Deletions cut 4 bases from V and 4 bases from J, with 16 bases between. This CDR3 reads CASSLSSGVGTGELFF. The CDR3 DNA is TGCGCCAGCAGCCTCTCCTCAGGGGTAGGCACCGGGGAGCTGTTTTTT.

The chain links TRBV18 to TRBJ1-1; no reliable D call. From germline, CDR1 is KGHSH and CDR2 LQKENI. The CDR3 consists of 11 residues. V gave up 3 bases and J gave up 7 bases, with 6 bases separating them. The CDR3 bases are TGTGCCAGCTCACCGGGAGGTGAAGCTTTCTTT. It codes for CASSPGGEAFF. The entire variable domain, with the rest obtained from reference TRBV18 and TRBJ1-1, is as follows: NAGVMQNPRHLVRRRGQEARLRCSPMKGHSHVYWYRQLPEEGLKFMVYLQKENIIDESGMPKERFSAEFPKEGPSILRIQQVVRGDSAAYFCASSPGGEAFFGQGTRLTVV.

The CDR3 here is CASSSWGLARKTGELFF. CDR3 sequence (DNA): TGTGCCAGCAGCTCGTGGGGACTAGCGAGAAAAACCGGGGAGCTGTTTTTT. The J gene is TRBJ2-2, the V gene TRBV13; 10 nucleotides line up with TRBD2. Trimming removed 4 bases from V and 5 bases from J; junction bases left unmatched: 10. There are 17 residues in the CDR3. The germline CDR1 and CDR2 sequences are PRHDT and FYEKMQ (reference sequence). Looking up the rest from reference TRBV13 and TRBJ2-2 gives the full variable domain: AAGVIQSPRHLIKEKRETATLKCYPIPRHDTVYWYQQGPGQDPQFLISFYEKMQSDKGSIPDRFSAQQFSDYHSELNMSSLELGDSALYFCASSSWGLARKTGELFFGEGSRLTVL.

The genes are TRBV5-1 and TRBJ2-5; possible D gene TRBD1, 5 bases. The CDR3 length is 12 residues. Trimming removed 5 bases from V and 2 bases from J, with 7 bases in between. Germline V gene lookup returns CDR1 SGHRS and CDR2 YFSETQ. The CDR3 region is CASSRQQETQYF. The DNA for the CDR3 is TGCGCCAGCAGTCGACAGCAAGAGACCCAGTACTTC.

This clone was recorded once. J is TRBJ2-7 and V is TRBV28; 14 positions agree with TRBD2. V was clipped by 6 bases and J by 5 bases; unmatched bases: 6. Per the germline V gene, CDR1 is MDHEN and CDR2 is SYDVKM. The CDR3 length is 15 residues. The CDR3 sequence: CASSQGTSGSNEQYF. The DNA for the CDR3 is TGTGCCAGCAGCCAGGGGACTAGCGGGAGTAACGAGCAGTACTTC.

This clone turned up a few times. The chain is built from TRBV4-2 and TRBJ2-3; 8 nucleotides line up with TRBD2. CDR1 is LGHNA and CDR2 is YNFKEQ in the germline V gene. V was pared by 3 bases and J by 3 bases, with 5 bases of the junction left unmatched. The length of the CDR3 is 15 residues. The CDR3 coding sequence is TGTGCCAGCAGCCACTACCGGGAGGGGACAGATACGCAGTATTTT. It specifies CASSHYREGTDTQYF.

J is TRBJ1-1 and V is TRBV7-8; D remains ambiguous. V lost 6 bases and J lost 1, with 12 bases in between. The length of the CDR3 is 14 residues. Germline loops: CDR1 SGHVS, CDR2 FQNEAQ. The CDR3 DNA sequence: TGTGCCAGCAGTTCGCCGGGATCGAACACTGAAGCTTTCTTT. Translating it yields CASSSPGSNTEAFF. Using reference TRBV7-8 and TRBJ1-1 for the parts outside the CDR3, the full variable domain is GAGVSQSPRYKVAKRGQDVALRCDPISGHVSLFWYQQALGQGPEFLTYFQNEAQLDKSGLPSDRFFAERPEGSVSTLKIQRTQQEDSAVYLCASSSPGSNTEAFFGQGTRLTVV.

The chain recombines TRBV27 with TRBJ1-5, with D maybe TRBD1 (5 bases). Trimming took 6 bases from V and 7 from J, leaving 19 bases between them. CDR3 length: 15 amino acids. Germline V gene lookup returns CDR1 MNHEY and CDR2 SMNVEV (reference sequence). CDR3 loop: CASSPSGGVGQPQHF. CDR3 sequence (DNA): TGTGCCAGCAGCCCTTCGGGGGGGGTTGGACAGCCCCAGCATTTT.

The chain links TRBV10-3 to TRBJ1-2; a possible D gene is TRBD1 (5 bases). Germline assignment: CDR1 ENHRY and CDR2 SYGVKD. With 7 bases removed from V and 4 bases from J, the gap between germline ends came to 16 bases. The CDR3 covers 14 residues. CDR3 bases: TGTGCCATCATGGTGGCGGGGGATACCTATGGCTACACCTTC. Amino acids: CAIMVAGDTYGYTF.

The chain has TRBV2 and TRBJ2-7; 9 bases line up with TRBD1. The germline CDR1 and CDR2 sequences are SNHLY and FYNNEI. CDR3 size: 12 residues. J was trimmed by 6 bases and V by 8 bases; bases with no gene match: 5. The DNA for the CDR3 is TGTGCCAGCGGGGACAGGGTTGGCGAGCAGTACTTC. The encoded protein is CASGDRVGEQYF.

This clone occurred a few times. CDR3 coding DNA: TGTGCCAGCAGCCAAGTGGTGTCTAGCCCCTACACCTTC. Amino acids: CASSQVVSSPYTF. This chain uses TRBV3-1 (or the pseudogene TRBV3-2) with TRBJ1-2; D ambiguous. CDR1 LGHDT and CDR2 YNNKEL come from the germline V gene (reference sequence). CDR3 length: 13 residues. The ends were cut back, 1 base at V and 10 bases at J, with 13 bases in the middle.

The V and J genes are TRBV7-8 and TRBJ1-2; D ambiguous. Germline V CDR1 and CDR2: SGHVS, FQNEAQ. CDR3 size: 15 residues. V shed 1 base and J shed 4 bases, with 13 bases lying between them. The CDR3 reads CASSLEGSWGYGYTF. The DNA of the CDR3 is TGTGCCAGCAGCTTAGAAGGGAGTTGGGGCTATGGCTACACCTTC.

V is TRBV9 and J is TRBJ2-1, with D possibly TRBD1 on 5 matching bases. Trimming took off 0 bases at V and 10 bases at J, with 17 bases between the two ends. The CDR3 loop spans 15 amino acids. Per germline, CDR1 SGDLS and CDR2 YYNGEE. CDR3 DNA sequence: TGTGCCAGCAGCGTAGGGACCTATACAGGTCAAGAGCAGTTCTTC. It encodes CASSVGTYTGQEQFF.

This rearrangement joins TRBV27 to TRBJ2-7; D is ambiguous. The ends were cut back, 3 bases at V and 3 bases at J, with 15 bases in the middle. The CDR3 covers 15 residues. Germline V gives CDR1 MNHEY, CDR2 SMNVEV (reference sequence). CDR3 coding DNA: TGTGCCAGCAGTTTCGGCGGCTCCGTCGGCTACGAGCAGTACTTC. As protein: CASSFGGSVGYEQYF.

The chain recombines TRBV19 with TRBJ2-4; 8 bases align to TRBD2. Trimming took 7 bases from V and 0 from J; bases not matched to a gene: 11. This CDR3 has 17 amino acids. Looked up from germline, CDR1 is LNHDA and CDR2 is SQIVND (reference sequence). The CDR3 sequence: CASTPSGLRLAKNIQYF. In DNA form, the CDR3 reads TGTGCCAGTACCCCTAGCGGGTTAAGACTAGCCAAAAACATTCAGTACTTC.

This clone has just one count. This chain links TRBV18 with TRBJ1-5; 8 bases are a match to TRBD1. The junction had 2 bases not matched to a gene; V was cut back by 5 bases and J by 2 bases. This CDR3 has 14 amino acids. Germline assignment: CDR1 KGHSH and CDR2 LQKENI. The CDR3 DNA reads as TGTGCCAGCTCAGGACAGGGCGGCAATCAGCCCCAGCATTTT. Translating it yields CASSGQGGNQPQHF.

This sequence joins TRBV6-5 and TRBJ1-6; 7 bases agree with TRBD1. Looked up from germline, CDR1 is MNHEY and CDR2 is SVGAGI. V lost 9 bases and J lost 5; bases outside the gene matches: 4. The CDR3 is 13 amino acids. CDR3 in amino acids: CASRQGDNSPLHF. The CDR3 bases are TGTGCCAGTCGGCAGGGGGATAATTCACCCCTCCACTTT.

The chain recombines TRBV7-8 with TRBJ1-2; D uncertain. The CDR3 is 15 residues long. Germline V lookup: CDR1 SGHVS, CDR2 FQNEAQ. V dropped 1 base and J dropped 4 bases, with 13 bases sitting between them. CDR3 DNA: TGTGCCAGCAGCTTAGAGCGGGCGCTCCCCTATGGCTACACCTTC. This translates into CASSLERALPYGYTF. The full variable domain, its missing parts supplied by reference TRBV7-8 and TRBJ1-2, is GAGVSQSPRYKVAKRGQDVALRCDPISGHVSLFWYQQALGQGPEFLTYFQNEAQLDKSGLPSDRFFAERPEGSVSTLKIQRTQQEDSAVYLCASSLERALPYGYTFGSGTRLTVV.

The chain employs TRBV15 and TRBJ2-7; TRBD1 aligns across 9 bases. The length of the CDR3 is 13 residues. Germline V CDR1 and CDR2: LNHNV, YYDKDF (reference sequence). Trimming at V came to 3 bases and at J to 7 bases, leaving 4 bases not matched to a gene. The CDR3 loop reads CATSRDRGGEQYF. CDR3 DNA sequence: TGTGCCACCAGCAGGGACAGGGGAGGGGAGCAGTACTTC.

The CDR3 DNA is TGTGCCAGCAGCCAGACCAGGCATTCACCCCTCCACTTT. Translation: CASSQTRHSPLHF. This chain joins TRBV3-1 (or the pseudogene TRBV3-2) and TRBJ1-6, with no clear D. V was trimmed by 3 bases and J by 8 bases, leaving 8 bases between them. Germline CDR1 reads LGHDT; CDR2 reads YNNKEL (reference sequence). The CDR3 consists of 13 residues.

The chain employs TRBV6-6 and TRBJ1-5, with 8 bases aligning to TRBD1. CDR1 is MNHNY, CDR2 SVGAGI, per germline (reference sequence). The CDR3 is made up of 16 amino acids. V dropped 6 bases and J dropped 4; count of bases not matched to a gene: 11. CDR3 amino acids: CASRADRGGWNQPQHF. The DNA for the CDR3 is TGTGCCAGCAGGGCCGACAGGGGAGGCTGGAATCAGCCCCAGCATTTT.

This clone was counted a single time. The chain employs TRBV29-1 and TRBJ1-3; perhaps TRBD1 as D (5 bases). V lost 7 bases and J lost 2, with 12 bases in between. Germline V lookup: CDR1 SQVTM, CDR2 ANQGSEA. CDR3 length equals 13 residues. The CDR3 is CSASGNPGNTIYF. Written as DNA, the CDR3 is TGCAGCGCGTCAGGGAACCCTGGAAACACCATATATTTT.

The V gene is TRBV19, the J gene TRBJ2-7; TRBD2 might be the D (5 bases). Germline CDR1 and CDR2: LNHDA and SQIVND (reference sequence). V was clipped by 5 bases and J by 3 bases, with 17 bases between them. The CDR3 has 15 residues. This CDR3 is CASSPRDGPLYEQYF. CDR3 sequence (DNA): TGTGCCAGTAGTCCGAGGGATGGGCCCCTCTACGAGCAGTACTTC.